These 26 T cell receptor beta chains originate from one sample sequenced in a study of shared clonotypes between healthy human individuals (dated by TCRdb to the early 2020s). Libraries were made using the immunoSEQ multiplex PCR assay. The clones in this table, taken by TCRdb from immuneACCESS, are in-frame only. Not every clone is retained; where verified, under half of the shortfall comes from an unresolved V gene, and the cause of the rest is unknown. Present in this sample are about 1.5 million clones, 98% of which were seen just once. The top ten clonotypes cover about 0.45% of the sample. Source material: naive CD4+ T cells sorted from blood. What this sample's cell subset or site label stands for: CD45RA+ positively selected. These receptors originate from a man aged 25-45 years in good health.

The rearrangement uses TRBV7-9 and TRBJ1-5; D gene uncertain. Germline V gives CDR1 SEHNR, CDR2 FQNEAQ (reference sequence). CDR3 length: 13 residues. Trimming stripped 2 bases from V and 5 bases from J, with 7 bases between. The CDR3 sequence: CASSLQRDQPQHF. The CDR3, as DNA: TGTGCCAGCAGCTTACAGAGGGATCAGCCCCAGCATTTT.

The DNA of the CDR3 is TGTGCCAGCTTGACCGAGGGGGCGGAGACCCAGTACTTC. The encoded protein is CASLTEGAETQYF. V usage is TRBV18 and J usage is TRBJ2-5; 7 bases match TRBD1. V gave up 7 bases and J gave up 5 bases; unmatched junction bases: 7. Germline V gene data show CDR1 as KGHSH and CDR2 as LQKENI. The length of the CDR3 is 13 residues.

V usage is TRBV7-2 and J usage is TRBJ1-3; D is ambiguous. Germline loops: CDR1 SGHTA, CDR2 FQGNSA. The CDR3 runs 15 residues. Trimming left V 2 bases short and J 0 bases short, with 8 bases between. CDR3 protein: CASSLSDTSGNTIYF. The CDR3 bases are TGTGCCAGCAGCTTATCCGACACCTCTGGAAACACCATATATTTT.

The chain has TRBV7-7 and TRBJ2-7, with TRBD2 as a possible D gene (5 bases). V was cut by 1 base and J by 3 bases, with 7 bases left in between. This CDR3 region has 13 residues. The germline CDR1 and CDR2 sequences are SSHAT and FNYEAQ (reference sequence). For the CDR3, the DNA is TGTGCCAGCAGCTTAGGGAGGTTCTACGAGCAGTACTTC. This translates into CASSLGRFYEQYF.

V is TRBV7-3 and J is TRBJ1-5, with D maybe TRBD1 (6 bases). The CDR3 length is 14 residues. Trimming took off 5 bases at V and 3 bases at J, with 11 bases between the two ends. Germline lookup yields CDR1 SGHTA and CDR2 FQGTGA. CDR3 region: CASSPQGNNQPQHF. The CDR3 coding sequence is TGTGCCAGCAGCCCACAGGGAAACAATCAGCCCCAGCATTTT. The full variable domain, completed using reference TRBV7-3 and TRBJ1-5, is GAGVSQTPSNKVTEKGKYVELRCDPISGHTALYWYRQSLGQGPEFLIYFQGTGAADDSGLPNDRFFAVRPEGSVSTLKIQRTERGDSAVYLCASSPQGNNQPQHFGDGTRLSIL.

J is TRBJ2-1 and V is TRBV5-1; a weak D match, TRBD2 (5 bases). Trimming removed 2 bases from V and 10 bases from J, with 16 bases in between. Germline CDR1 is SGHRS and CDR2 is YFSETQ. The CDR3 covers 14 residues. The CDR3 DNA reads as TGCGCCAGCAGCTTCGAAAGGAGAGGGATGGAGCAGTTCTTC. Protein product: CASSFERRGMEQFF. Drawing the rest from reference TRBV5-1 and TRBJ2-1, the complete variable domain is KAGVTQTPRYLIKTRGQQVTLSCSPISGHRSVSWYQQTPGQGLQFLFEYFSETQRNKGNFPGRFSGRQFSNSRSEMNVSTLELGDSALYLCASSFERRGMEQFFGPGTRLTVL.

The J gene is TRBJ1-1, the V gene TRBV6-5; D uncertain. CDR3 length: 15 amino acids. Trimming left V 0 bases short and J 0 bases short, with 8 bases between. CDR1 is MNHEY and CDR2 is SVGAGI in the germline V gene. The CDR3 DNA is TGTGCCAGCAGTTACTCGACACGGATGAACACTGAAGCTTTCTTT. Protein product: CASSYSTRMNTEAFF.

The V call is TRBV6-6, the J call TRBJ2-7; D is unclear. Deletions cut 2 bases from V and 7 bases from J, with 12 bases between. Germline V lookup: CDR1 MNHNY, CDR2 SVGAGI (reference sequence). This CDR3 comprises 13 residues. CDR3 bases: TGTGCCAGCAGTTACCCCTCGAGTGGAGAGCAGTACTTC. It is translated as CASSYPSSGEQYF.

The chain is built from TRBV7-9 and TRBJ2-6; D not resolved. Germline CDR1 is SEHNR and CDR2 is FQNEAQ (reference sequence). The CDR3 loop spans 15 amino acids. V dropped 0 bases and J dropped 2 bases, with 5 bases sitting between them. CDR3 loop: CASSLARPGANVLTF. DNA of the CDR3: TGTGCCAGCAGCTTAGCCAGACCTGGGGCCAACGTCCTGACTTTC.

J is TRBJ2-7 and V is TRBV11-2, with D possibly called TRBD1 or TRBD2 (5 bases each). The CDR3 length is 14 residues. V lost 5 bases and J lost 3, with 14 bases in between. Germline V CDR1 and CDR2: SGHAT, FQNNGV. The CDR3 coding sequence is TGTGCCAGCAGCAAGGGACCTAATCTCTACGAGCAGTACTTC. Its protein product is CASSKGPNLYEQYF.

The chain employs TRBV20-1 and TRBJ2-1, with unresolved D. The CDR3 loop spans 10 amino acids. V lost 7 bases and J lost 9, with 10 bases in between. Per germline, CDR1 DFQATT and CDR2 SNEGSKA (reference sequence). CDR3 DNA: TGCAGTGGACACTCTCTTGAGCAGTTCTTC. This translates into CSGHSLEQFF.

V is TRBV27 and J is TRBJ1-1; TRBD1 aligns across 7 bases. The CDR3 is made up of 13 amino acids. Germline V gene sequence: CDR1 MNHEY, CDR2 SMNVEV (reference sequence). V gave up 5 bases and J gave up 8 bases; unmatched junction bases: 8. The CDR3 region is CASSVRDSLEAFF. CDR3 nucleotides: TGTGCCAGCAGTGTACGGGACAGTCTAGAAGCTTTCTTT.

The chain carries TRBV5-1 and TRBJ2-3, with D possibly matching TRBD1 (6 bases). Germline-derived CDR1 and CDR2 are SGHRS and YFSETQ. CDR3 size: 17 residues. The V and J ends lost 4 bases and 0 bases respectively, with 18 bases between them. The CDR3 DNA is TGCGCCAGCAGCCTGATCAGGGGACGGGGCAGCACAGATACGCAGTATTTT. Its translation: CASSLIRGRGSTDTQYF.

Details on this clone: This sample includes further DNA sequences coding for the same CDR3. V gene TRBV7-9 combines with J gene TRBJ1-1; the D is unclear. CDR1 is SEHNR, CDR2 FQNEAQ, per germline (reference sequence). The V end was cut by 5 bases, the J end by 2 bases, with 9 bases between. This CDR3 spans 13 amino acids. CDR3 sequence (DNA): TGTGCCAGCAGCACGCAGGAAAACACTGAAGCTTTCTTT. Amino acids: CASSTQENTEAFF.

The V call is TRBV2, the J call TRBJ2-2, with a tentative D call TRBD1 (5 bases). There are 17 residues in the CDR3. Germline loops: CDR1 SNHLY, CDR2 FYNNEI. V lost 3 bases to trimming and J lost 6 bases, with 20 bases between them. DNA for the CDR3: TGTGCCAGCAGTGACACCCCCTTAGACAGTCTAGCCGGGGAGCTGTTTTTT. Its translation is CASSDTPLDSLAGELFF.

The chain uses TRBV27 and TRBJ2-1; D unclear. V gave up 4 bases and J gave up 0 bases, with 7 bases separating them. Germline CDR1 and CDR2: MNHEY and SMNVEV (reference sequence). The CDR3 sequence is 14 residues long. Written as DNA, the CDR3 is TGTGCCAGCAGTTATCAGAGCTCCTACAATGAGCAGTTCTTC. It translates to CASSYQSSYNEQFF.

A single count supports this clone. The V gene is TRBV7-2, the J gene TRBJ2-1; 13 bases align to TRBD2. From germline, CDR1 is SGHTA and CDR2 FQGNSA. Germline trimming cut 3 bases from V and 1 base from J; bases unmatched to any gene: 6. The CDR3 has 18 amino acids. CDR3 residues: CASSFTLAGGRSYNEQFF. CDR3 in DNA: TGTGCCAGCAGCTTCACACTAGCGGGAGGGCGTTCCTACAATGAGCAGTTCTTC.

This rearrangement joins TRBV19 to TRBJ2-2; the match to TRBD2 covers 12 bases. In germline, CDR1 is LNHDA, CDR2 SQIVND (reference sequence). V lost 6 bases, J lost 3 bases, and 8 bases stayed unmatched. The CDR3 has 17 residues. In nucleotides, the CDR3 is TGTGCCAGTAGAACCTCGAGACTAGCGGGGGACACCGGGGAGCTGTTTTTT. Protein: CASRTSRLAGDTGELFF.

V usage is TRBV11-3 and J usage is TRBJ1-1; D possibly corresponds to TRBD1 (5 bases). The V gene's germline CDR1 is SGHNT and CDR2 YENEEA. V gave up 3 bases and J gave up 10 bases, with 12 bases separating them. The CDR3 extends over 12 amino acids. The CDR3 region is CASSLGHGGAFF. In DNA form, the CDR3 reads TGTGCCAGCAGCTTGGGGCACGGGGGAGCTTTCTTT.

The gene calls are TRBV19 and TRBJ1-4, with D possibly being TRBD1 (6 bases). Germline assignment: CDR1 LNHDA and CDR2 SQIVND (reference sequence). V was cut by 8 bases and J by 4 bases, with 11 bases left in between. The length of the CDR3 is 13 residues. CDR3 nucleotide sequence: TGTGCCAGTGGCCGGACAGTTAATGAAAAACTGTTTTTT. This translates into CASGRTVNEKLFF.

Comment on this clone: Other DNA sequences in this specimen translate into the identical CDR3. Here the CDR3 DNA reads TGTGCCAGCAGTGCTCGGATCAATCAGCCCCAGCATTTT. Translated, it gives CASSARINQPQHF. The rearrangement joins TRBV2 to TRBJ1-5; D gene ambiguous. Germline CDR1 and CDR2: SNHLY and FYNNEI. V lost 4 bases and J 3 bases, leaving 7 bases between the germline ends. The CDR3 sequence is 13 residues long.

V gene TRBV14 combines with J gene TRBJ2-2; perhaps TRBD1 as D (5 bases). The CDR3 consists of 15 residues. Trimming shortened V by 4 bases and J by 7 bases, and 16 bases separated the two germline ends. CDR1 SGHDN and CDR2 FVKESK come from the germline V gene. The CDR3 here is CASSPKGKGLGELFF. Written as DNA, the CDR3 is TGTGCCAGCAGCCCGAAGGGGAAGGGGCTCGGGGAGCTGTTTTTT.

Remarks on this clone: Other DNA sequences of this sample code for an identical CDR3. V and J are TRBV18 and TRBJ2-2; no clear D gene. Per the germline V gene, CDR1 is KGHSH and CDR2 is LQKENI. CDR3 length: 14 residues. V was cut by 1 base and J by 1 base, with 4 bases left in between. The CDR3 nucleotides read TGTGCCAGCTCACCACAACAGAACACCGGGGAGCTGTTTTTT. It is translated as CASSPQQNTGELFF. The full variable domain, in which reference TRBV18 and TRBJ2-2 provide the parts outside the CDR3, is NAGVMQNPRHLVRRRGQEARLRCSPMKGHSHVYWYRQLPEEGLKFMVYLQKENIIDESGMPKERFSAEFPKEGPSILRIQQVVRGDSAAYFCASSPQQNTGELFFGEGSRLTVL.

This clone was counted a single time. This chain links TRBV28 with TRBJ2-1, with 8 bases aligning to TRBD1. CDR3 length: 15 residues. Germline CDR1 MDHEN, CDR2 SYDVKM. The V gene end was trimmed by 5 bases and the J gene end by 5 bases; junction bases not matched to a gene: 8. Here the CDR3 reads CASSARPGQDNEQFF. The CDR3 DNA follows: TGTGCCAGCAGTGCCAGACCGGGACAGGACAATGAGCAGTTCTTC.

This clone was detected once. V and J are TRBV7-9 and TRBJ2-1, with 7 positions matching TRBD1. With V trimmed by 5 bases and J by 4 bases, 8 bases remained unmatched. Germline CDR1 is SEHNR and CDR2 is FQNEAQ (reference sequence). This CDR3 has 15 amino acids. CDR3 loop: CASSTTDRPYNEQFF. For the CDR3, the DNA is TGTGCCAGCAGCACAACGGACAGGCCTTACAATGAGCAGTTCTTC. Based on the CDR3 plus reference TRBV7-9 and TRBJ2-1, the full variable domain is DTGVSQNPRHKITKRGQNVTFRCDPISEHNRLYWYRQTLGQGPEFLTYFQNEAQLEKSRLLSDRFSAERPKGSFSTLEIQRTEQGDSAMYLCASSTTDRPYNEQFFGPGTRLTVL.

This rearrangement joins TRBV7-8 to TRBJ1-4, with 11 bases identical to TRBD1. After removal of 5 bases from V and 2 bases from J, the junction contained 13 bases not matched to a gene. CDR1 SGHVS and CDR2 FQNEAQ come from the germline V gene. CDR3 length equals 19 residues. The chain's CDR3 is CASSPRLRDRGMTNEKLFF. CDR3 bases: TGTGCCAGCAGCCCGCGACTCCGGGACAGGGGGATGACTAATGAAAAACTGTTTTTT.